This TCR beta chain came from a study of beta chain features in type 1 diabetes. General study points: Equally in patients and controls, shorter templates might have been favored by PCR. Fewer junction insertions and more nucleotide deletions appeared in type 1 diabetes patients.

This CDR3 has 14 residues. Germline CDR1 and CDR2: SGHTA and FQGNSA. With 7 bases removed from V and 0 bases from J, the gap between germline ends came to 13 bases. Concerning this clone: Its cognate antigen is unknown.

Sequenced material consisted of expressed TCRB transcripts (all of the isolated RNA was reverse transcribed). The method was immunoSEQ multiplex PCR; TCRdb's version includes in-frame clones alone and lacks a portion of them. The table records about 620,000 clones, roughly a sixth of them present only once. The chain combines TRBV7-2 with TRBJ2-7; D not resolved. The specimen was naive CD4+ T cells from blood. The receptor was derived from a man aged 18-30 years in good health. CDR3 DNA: TGTGCCAGCATCAGAGACCGAGGCTCCTACGAGCAGTACTTC. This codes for CASIRDRGSYEQYF. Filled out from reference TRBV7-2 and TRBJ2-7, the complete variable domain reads GAGVSQSPSNKVTEKGKDVELRCDPISGHTALYWYRQSLGQGLEFLIYFQGNSAPDKSGLPSDRFSAERTGGSVSTLTIQRTQQEDSAVYLCASIRDRGSYEQYFGPGTRLTVT.